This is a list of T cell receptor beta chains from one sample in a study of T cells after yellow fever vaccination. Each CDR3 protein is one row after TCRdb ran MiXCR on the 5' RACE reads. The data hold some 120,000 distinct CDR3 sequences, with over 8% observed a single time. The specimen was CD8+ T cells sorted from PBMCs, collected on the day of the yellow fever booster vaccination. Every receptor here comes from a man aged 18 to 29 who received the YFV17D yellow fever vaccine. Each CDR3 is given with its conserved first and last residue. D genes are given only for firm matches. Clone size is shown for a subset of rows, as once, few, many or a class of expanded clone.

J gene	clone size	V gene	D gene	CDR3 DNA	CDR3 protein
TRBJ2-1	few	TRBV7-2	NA	TGTGCCACCACCTCCCAGGGGGGCCTCTCCTACAATGAGCAGTTCTTC	CATTSQGGLSYNEQFF
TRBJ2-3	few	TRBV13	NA	TGTGCCAGCAGCCGCAGGGGCACAGATACGCAGTATTTT	CASSRRGTDTQYF
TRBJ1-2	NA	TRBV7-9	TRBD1	TGTGCCAGCAGCTTGGGACAGGGGGCGAATGGCTACACCTTC	CASSLGQGANGYTF
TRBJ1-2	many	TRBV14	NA	TGTGCCAGCAGCCAAGTGGGATATGGCTACACCTTC	CASSQVGYGYTF
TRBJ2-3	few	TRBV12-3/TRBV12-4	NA	TGTGCCAGCAGTTTGCCGGGATTTGCAGATACGCAGTATTTT	CASSLPGFADTQYF
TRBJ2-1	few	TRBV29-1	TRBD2	TGCAGCGTTGGGGGGGGCTCCTACAATGAGCAGTTCTTC	CSVGGGSYNEQFF
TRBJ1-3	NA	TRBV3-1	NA	TGTGCCAGCAGCCACCAGATCGGGACGAGTGTCTCTGGAAACACCATATATTTT	CASSHQIGTSVSGNTIYF
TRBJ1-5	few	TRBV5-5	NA	TGTGCCAGCAGCTTGTGGCTAAATCAGCCCCAGCATTTT	CASSLWLNQPQHF
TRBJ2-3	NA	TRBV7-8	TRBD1	TGTGCCAGCAGCCCCTACCCCCGGGACAGGGAACCAGATACGCAGTATTTT	CASSPYPRDREPDTQYF
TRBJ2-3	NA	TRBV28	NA	TGTGCCACCACTCCACTTTACCAGGGCCCGTCCACAGATACGCAGTATTTT	CATTPLYQGPSTDTQYF